This passage covers 15 T cell receptor beta chains from one sample sequenced in a study of CD8 T cells in Susac syndrome. RNA totalling about 0.45 to 1 ug underwent reverse transcription with random hexamers. TCRdb passed the immunoSEQ multiplex PCR reads through MiXCR, listing each CDR3 protein once. Seen here are roughly 200,000 distinct CDR3 sequences, about 94% observed once, and the top ten hold approximately 0.09%. The sequenced material came from CD4+ T cells from PBMCs. The receptor source for this set is a human donor with multiple sclerosis.

The V call is TRBV7-2, the J call TRBJ2-7, with 8 bases fitting TRBD2. Germline values: CDR1 SGHTA, CDR2 FQGNSA. This CDR3 region has 14 residues. V lost 1 base to trimming and J lost 2 bases; unmatched junction nucleotides: 1. In DNA, the CDR3 is TGTGCCAGCAGCTTAGAAGCGGGGGCCTACGAGCAGTACTTC. Translated, it gives CASSLEAGAYEQYF.

V usage is TRBV7-2 and J usage is TRBJ2-2; no definite D call. Germline V gene data show CDR1 as SGHTA and CDR2 as FQGNSA. CDR3 size: 16 residues. Trimming stripped 1 base from V and 0 bases from J, with 9 bases between. CDR3 amino acids: CASSLVKSSNTGELFF. The CDR3 DNA follows: TGTGCCAGCAGCTTAGTGAAGAGCTCGAACACCGGGGAGCTGTTTTTT.

The rearrangement links TRBV24-1 to TRBJ1-5; D gene ambiguous. The CDR3 runs 14 residues. Trimming shortened V by 8 bases and J by 0 bases, and 10 bases separated the two germline ends. The germline V gene has CDR1 KGHDR and CDR2 SFDVKD. CDR3 coding DNA: TGTGCCACCACCGTAAGCTATAGCAATCAGCCCCAGCATTTT. Translated, it gives CATTVSYSNQPQHF.

The chain uses TRBV30 and TRBJ1-2; D remains unclear. This CDR3 has 12 amino acids. The V gene lost 2 bases and the J gene lost 5 bases, with 9 bases spanning the gap. Looked up from germline, CDR1 is GTSNPN and CDR2 is SVGIG (reference sequence). CDR3 in amino acids: CAWSPGLYGYTF. CDR3 sequence (DNA): TGTGCCTGGAGTCCTGGGTTATATGGCTACACCTTC. Variable domain in full (rest from reference TRBV30 and TRBJ1-2): SQTIHQWPATLVQPVGSPLSLECTVEGTSNPNLYWYRQAAGRGLQLLFYSVGIGQISSEVPQNLSASRPQDRQFILSSKKLLLSDSGFYLCAWSPGLYGYTFGSGTRLTVV.

This clonotype has a single count. The CDR3 DNA follows: TGCAGCGTTGAAGGTAGACCGAACACTGAAGCTTTCTTT. This translates into CSVEGRPNTEAFF. V usage is TRBV29-1 and J usage is TRBJ1-1; D is uncertain. The CDR3 has 13 amino acids. With 1 base removed from V and 1 base from J, the gap between germline ends came to 7 bases. Germline CDR1 reads SQVTM; CDR2 reads ANQGSEA.

The chain combines TRBV29-1 with TRBJ2-7; no clear D. Trimming pared 4 bases from V and 3 bases from J, leaving 7 bases between. The CDR3 extends over 11 amino acids. Germline V CDR1 and CDR2: SQVTM, ANQGSEA. CDR3 protein: CSVGARYEQYF. The CDR3 nucleotides are TGCAGCGTTGGTGCCCGCTACGAGCAGTACTTC.

This sequence joins TRBV29-1 and TRBJ2-3; D unresolved. The CDR3 is made up of 14 amino acids. The germline V gene has CDR1 SQVTM and CDR2 ANQGSEA. Trimming left V 3 bases short and J 2 bases short, with 12 bases between. CDR3 bases: TGCAGCGTTGAGAGGATACCTCCCACAGATACGCAGTATTTT. Translating gives CSVERIPPTDTQYF.

V and J are TRBV6-6 and TRBJ1-6; TRBD1 might be the D (5 bases). Germline assignment: CDR1 MNHNY and CDR2 SVGAGI (reference sequence). Trimming stripped 4 bases from V and 5 bases from J, with 12 bases between. The CDR3 sequence is 15 residues long. This CDR3 reads CASSFGAGNNSPLHF. The CDR3 DNA is TGTGCCAGCAGTTTTGGGGCAGGAAATAATTCACCCCTCCACTTT.

The rearrangement links TRBV11-2 to TRBJ2-1; perhaps D is TRBD1 or TRBD2 (7 bases each). The V end lost 1 base, the J end lost 5 bases, and 24 bases lay between the germline ends. CDR3 length: 19 residues. In germline, CDR1 is SGHAT, CDR2 FQNNGV. CDR3: CASSLVWGGGMGSNNEQFF. The CDR3 DNA follows: TGTGCCAGCAGCTTAGTATGGGGAGGGGGCATGGGATCCAACAATGAGCAGTTCTTC.

CDR3 in amino acids: CSAPMGRTGGGYTF. The CDR3 DNA sequence: TGCAGTGCCCCAATGGGCAGGACCGGCGGAGGCTACACCTTC. The chain is built from TRBV20-1 and TRBJ1-2, with D unclear. Between the trimmed V and J ends, which lost 6 bases and 8 bases, there was a span of 22 bases. Germline V gene data show CDR1 as DFQATT and CDR2 as SNEGSKA (reference sequence). This CDR3 is 14 amino acids long.

The V and J genes are TRBV29-1 and TRBJ2-7; 8 bases align to TRBD1. This CDR3 contains 12 residues. V gave up 5 bases and J gave up 5 bases; unmatched junction bases: 5. Germline assignment: CDR1 SQVTM and CDR2 ANQGSEA. The CDR3: CSVRQGSDEQYF. CDR3 in DNA: TGCAGCGTTCGACAGGGGTCCGACGAGCAGTACTTC.

V is TRBV9 and J is TRBJ2-3, with D perhaps being TRBD1 or TRBD2 (6 bases each). The CDR3 is 15 residues long. V was trimmed by 4 bases and J by 7 bases, leaving 19 bases between them. Germline V lookup: CDR1 SGDLS, CDR2 YYNGEE. CDR3 protein: CASSPLSTGGNTQYF. The CDR3, as DNA: TGTGCCAGCAGCCCCCTGTCGACAGGAGGGAATACGCAGTATTTT.

The chain employs TRBV2 and TRBJ2-3, with D possibly being TRBD1 or TRBD2 (5 bases each). Germline V gene data show CDR1 as SNHLY and CDR2 as FYNNEI. This CDR3 comprises 13 residues. V was pared by 10 bases and J by 1 base, with 12 bases between. CDR3 in DNA: TGTGCCACCGTCAGGGAGCGCACAGATACGCAGTATTTT. Protein: CATVRERTDTQYF.

V is TRBV29-1 and J is TRBJ1-2; 7 bases map to TRBD1. From germline, CDR1 is SQVTM and CDR2 ANQGSEA. The CDR3 has 16 residues. Trimming cost V 3 bases and J 0 bases; bases outside gene matches: 10. CDR3 amino acids: CSVDPAGTETNYGYTF. CDR3 bases: TGCAGCGTTGATCCAGCCGGGACAGAGACTAACTATGGCTACACCTTC.

This clonotype was seen once. V usage is TRBV6-6 and J usage is TRBJ2-5; TRBD2 matches at 7 bases. Germline V gene sequence: CDR1 MNHNY, CDR2 SVGAGI (reference sequence). The CDR3 length is 16 residues. The ends lost 1 base at V and 0 bases at J; junction bases unmatched: 5. The CDR3 region has the DNA TGTGCCAGCAGTTACTTGGGAGGGTCCAACCAAGAGACCCAGTACTTC. It translates to CASSYLGGSNQETQYF.